The 30 T cell receptor beta chains given below trace back to one sample, sequenced in a study of beta chain features in type 1 diabetes. The study reverse transcribed the entire isolated RNA, so it sequenced expressed TCRB transcripts. TCRdb's copy holds only in-frame clones and misses some; the assay was immunoSEQ multiplex PCR. Of fewer than 500,000 clones listed, approximately 15% are singletons. Sequencing was carried out using naive CD4+ T cells from blood. The origin of the receptors is a man aged 25-40 years in good health.

J is TRBJ1-1 and V is TRBV18, with D possibly being TRBD1 (5 bases). V lost 0 bases and J 4 bases, leaving 12 bases between the germline ends. CDR3 size: 15 residues. Germline V lookup: CDR1 KGHSH, CDR2 LQKENI. Here the CDR3 reads CASSPPSGPFTEAFF. CDR3 bases: TGTGCCAGCTCACCACCGTCGGGGCCATTCACTGAAGCTTTCTTT.

This clone showed up just a few times. The chain carries TRBV19 and TRBJ2-7, with D unresolved. Between the trimmed V and J ends, which lost 0 bases and 1 base, there was a span of 4 bases. The CDR3 is 13 residues long. Germline V lookup: CDR1 LNHDA, CDR2 SQIVND (reference sequence). This chain's CDR3 is CASSIDRSYEQYV. For the CDR3, the DNA is TGTGCCAGTAGTATAGACAGGTCCTACGAGCAGTACGTC.

This clone was detected only a few times. The J gene is TRBJ2-1, the V gene TRBV7-8, with a tentative D call TRBD2 (6 bases). The germline V gene has CDR1 SGHVS and CDR2 FQNEAQ. This CDR3 contains 13 residues. Deletions cut 2 bases from V and 15 bases from J, with 17 bases between. The CDR3 reads CASSLYEGGRGFF. CDR3 in DNA: TGTGCCAGCAGCTTATACGAGGGAGGCCGGGGGTTCTTC.

This sequence joins TRBV19 and TRBJ2-3; the D gene is possibly TRBD1 (6 bases). V lost 5 bases and J lost 1, with 19 bases in between. The CDR3 contains 17 residues. Germline V gene sequence: CDR1 LNHDA, CDR2 SQIVND (reference sequence). Here the CDR3 DNA reads TGTGCCAGTAGTCTTCAGTACAGGGCCCGGGGCACAGATACGCAGTATTTT. Translating gives CASSLQYRARGTDTQYF. The variable domain in full, completed from reference TRBV19 and TRBJ2-3, reads DGGITQSPKYLFRKEGQNVTLSCEQNLNHDAMYWYRQDPGQGLRLIYYSQIVNDFQKGDIAEGYSVSREKKESFPLTVTSAQKNPTAFYLCASSLQYRARGTDTQYFGPGTRLTVL.

The V call is TRBV11-2, the J call TRBJ2-5, with TRBD1 matching 9 bases. The V segment lost 4 bases and the J segment 2 bases; nucleotides outside the gene matches: 5. The CDR3 loop spans 15 amino acids. The germline V gene encodes CDR1 SGHAT and CDR2 FQNNGV. CDR3 protein: CASSSYRGLQETQYF. CDR3 nucleotide sequence: TGTGCCAGCAGCTCCTACAGGGGGCTGCAAGAGACCCAGTACTTC.

The chain combines TRBV13 with TRBJ1-4, with D perhaps TRBD1 (5 bases). Germline V lookup: CDR1 PRHDT, CDR2 FYEKMQ (reference sequence). The V end lost 2 bases, the J end lost 6 bases, and 10 bases lay between the germline ends. This CDR3 has 14 residues. The CDR3 reads CASSLRQGDEKLFF. In DNA form, the CDR3 reads TGTGCCAGCAGCTTACGCCAGGGCGATGAAAAACTGTTTTTT.

The table lists this clone with a few counts. The sample contains more than one DNA sequence encoding this CDR3. The CDR3 DNA follows: TGTGCCAGCAGCTTAGTTGCGGGGGCCGCAGATACGCAGTATTTT. Translated, it gives CASSLVAGAADTQYF. The chain combines TRBV11-2 with TRBJ2-3; tentatively, D is TRBD2 (7 bases). The CDR3 has 15 residues. V gave up 1 base and J gave up 4 bases, with 12 bases separating them. CDR1 SGHAT and CDR2 FQNNGV come from the germline V gene.

The gene calls are TRBV7-8 and TRBJ1-5; D gene uncertain. Germline V gives CDR1 SGHVS, CDR2 FQNEAQ. Trimming shortened V by 5 bases and J by 8 bases, and 16 bases separated the two germline ends. The CDR3 is made up of 14 amino acids. The DNA of the CDR3 is TGTGCCAGCAGCACCAGCAGGTTGGTGAAGCCCCAGCATTTT. Translation: CASSTSRLVKPQHF.

The chain employs TRBV9 and TRBJ2-5; TRBD2 is a possible D gene (5 bases). This CDR3 has 16 amino acids. Germline lookup yields CDR1 SGDLS and CDR2 YYNGEE. V lost 6 bases, J lost 4 bases, and 22 bases lay in between. CDR3 in amino acids: CASTVGPGRERETQYF. The CDR3, as DNA: TGTGCCAGCACCGTCGGGCCCGGACGGGAAAGAGAGACCCAGTACTTC.

The chain recombines TRBV5-1 with TRBJ2-1; TRBD1 matches 8 bases. This CDR3 is built from 17 residues. The germline V gene encodes CDR1 SGHRS and CDR2 YFSETQ. With 4 bases clipped from V and 5 bases from J, the junction kept 14 bases outside the gene matches. CDR3: CASSTAGTGSRDNEQFF. The CDR3 DNA sequence: TGCGCCAGCAGCACCGCCGGGACAGGATCTCGGGACAATGAGCAGTTCTTC.

This clone was observed a handful of times. The V call is TRBV4-1, the J call TRBJ2-3, with 13 bases that match TRBD2. The trim removed 5 bases at V and 4 bases at J, leaving 3 bases unmatched. Germline CDR1 MGHRA, CDR2 YSYEKL. CDR3 size: 15 residues. The CDR3 DNA is TGCGCCAGCAGCTTGGGACTAGCGGGACCAGATACGCAGTATTTT. Protein: CASSLGLAGPDTQYF.

In its sample, this clone was seen a few times. This chain joins TRBV11-2 and TRBJ2-7; possibly TRBD2 for D (6 bases). CDR1 is SGHAT, CDR2 FQNNGV, per germline. V was clipped by 4 bases and J by 5 bases, with 15 bases between them. The CDR3 length is 14 residues. The CDR3 nucleotides are TGTGCCAGCAGCTCAGGGACGTCGGGAGACGAGCAGTACGTC. Protein sequence: CASSSGTSGDEQYV.

A single count supports this clone. V is TRBV27 and J is TRBJ2-7; no reliable D call. CDR3 length: 11 residues. Germline V gene data show CDR1 as MNHEY and CDR2 as SMNVEV (reference sequence). The V end was cut by 5 bases, the J end by 6 bases, with 8 bases between. DNA for the CDR3: TGTGCCAGCAGTACGGCGAGCGAGCAGTACTTC. Translated: CASSTASEQYF.

This clone was counted only a few times. V and J are TRBV25-1 and TRBJ2-2, with TRBD1 matching over 7 bases. The CDR3 is made up of 13 amino acids. V dropped 9 bases and J dropped 4; count of bases not matched to a gene: 5. Germline V gene data show CDR1 as MGHDK and CDR2 as SYGVNS. For the CDR3, the DNA is TGTGCCAGTCAGGGGGTCGGCACCGGGGAGCTGTTTTTT. Protein sequence: CASQGVGTGELFF.

This clone was seen only a few times. The genes are TRBV11-3 and TRBJ2-3; maybe TRBD2 (5 bases). This CDR3 contains 19 residues. V lost 5 bases to trimming and J lost 2 bases, with 26 bases between them. CDR1 and CDR2 from the germline V gene are SGHNT and YENEEA. The CDR3 region is CASSRSGPLLVFNTDTQYF. CDR3 nucleotide sequence: TGTGCCAGCAGCCGAAGCGGACCACTACTAGTATTTAACACAGATACGCAGTATTTT.

This clone was found a few times. Other nucleotide sequences from this sample produce the same CDR3. The chain carries TRBV29-1 and TRBJ2-7; 10 bases agree with TRBD1. Germline V CDR1 and CDR2: SQVTM, ANQGSEA. With 4 bases clipped from V and 4 bases from J, the junction kept 1 base outside the gene matches. The CDR3 is 12 residues long. The CDR3 bases are TGCAGCGTTGGGGACAGGGGTTACGAGCAGTACTTC. This codes for CSVGDRGYEQYF.

V and J are TRBV2 and TRBJ2-2, with 8 bases identical to TRBD1. V lost 6 bases and J lost 4; bases outside the gene matches: 4. The CDR3 contains 14 residues. Germline V lookup: CDR1 SNHLY, CDR2 FYNNEI. For the CDR3, the DNA is TGTGCCAGCAGCCTAGACAGGGGCACCGGGGAGCTGTTTTTT. This codes for CASSLDRGTGELFF.

The CDR3 nucleotides read TGTGCCAGTAACAGGGGGCAAGAGACCCAGTACTTC. This translates into CASNRGQETQYF. This chain joins TRBV5-4 and TRBJ2-5, with 8 bases that match TRBD1. J was trimmed by 2 bases and V by 8 bases; bases with no gene match: 2. This CDR3 contains 12 residues. Germline V gene data show CDR1 as SGHNT and CDR2 as YYREEE (reference sequence).

This clone was recorded a few times. The chain recombines TRBV7-2 with TRBJ2-7; D is possibly TRBD2 (6 bases). V was clipped by 5 bases and J by 2 bases, with 13 bases between them. Germline CDR1 and CDR2: SGHTA and FQGNSA. The CDR3 is made up of 14 amino acids. The CDR3 bases are TGTGCCAGCAGCCTGGCGGCTAGCGCCTACGAGCAGTACGTC. Protein product: CASSLAASAYEQYV.

The chain carries TRBV13 and TRBJ1-2; D is unresolved. The CDR3 loop spans 13 amino acids. With 3 bases removed from V and 0 bases from J, the gap between germline ends came to 5 bases. Germline CDR1 reads PRHDT; CDR2 reads FYEKMQ (reference sequence). This CDR3 reads CASSFYPNYGYTF. Here the CDR3 DNA reads TGTGCCAGCAGCTTCTATCCTAACTATGGCTACACCTTC.

The chain employs TRBV10-2 and TRBJ2-7, with 9 bases lining up with TRBD2. The CDR3 length is 15 residues. The V segment lost 8 bases and the J segment 4 bases; nucleotides outside the gene matches: 12. Germline lookup yields CDR1 WSHSY and CDR2 SAAADI. CDR3: CASGAPSGDSYEQYF. The CDR3 DNA follows: TGCGCCAGCGGGGCCCCTAGCGGGGATTCATACGAGCAGTACTTC.

This clone was observed a few times. The chain recombines TRBV5-4 with TRBJ1-2, with D perhaps TRBD1 (5 bases). The CDR3 covers 14 residues. V was clipped by 5 bases and J by 8 bases, with 19 bases between them. The germline gives CDR1 SGHNT, CDR2 YYREEE (reference sequence). CDR3 protein: CASRSDKVRGGYTF. The CDR3 bases are TGTGCCAGCAGATCCGACAAGGTCCGGGGCGGCTACACCTTC.

In this sample, this clone turned up many times. The chain combines TRBV7-9 with TRBJ2-1; D is undetermined. Germline CDR1 reads SEHNR; CDR2 reads FQNEAQ (reference sequence). V shed 6 bases and J shed 7 bases, with 7 bases lying between them. The CDR3 contains 11 residues. This chain's CDR3 is CASSYRNEQFF. CDR3 nucleotides: TGTGCCAGCAGTTACCGGAATGAGCAGTTCTTC.

The V call is TRBV23-1, the J call TRBJ2-6; 8 bases agree with TRBD1. TRBV23-1 is sorted into the ORF group, with uncertain function. The CDR3 is 18 residues long. V shed 5 bases and J 0 bases; nucleotides not matched to a gene: 9. CDR3: CASSNRDRSPSGANVLTF. The CDR3 coding sequence is TGCGCCAGCAGTAACCGGGACAGGTCTCCCTCTGGGGCCAACGTCCTGACTTTC.

This clone was observed a few times. The V gene is TRBV7-2, the J gene TRBJ1-4; 9 bases are shared with TRBD1. CDR1 is SGHTA and CDR2 is FQGNSA in the germline V gene. J was trimmed by 11 bases and V by 1 base; bases with no gene match: 5. This CDR3 contains 14 residues. This chain's CDR3 is CASSLVGTGNKLFF. The CDR3 bases are TGTGCCAGCAGCTTAGTGGGGACAGGGAACAAACTGTTTTTT.

The sample holds a few counts of this clone. This rearrangement joins TRBV12-5 to TRBJ2-2; D uncertain. Germline assignment: CDR1 LGHNT and CDR2 FRNRAP. The CDR3 has 13 residues. Trimming removed 7 bases at V and 9 bases at J, with 15 bases between. The CDR3 nucleotides are TGTGCTAGTGCCCGAATGACTGCTAGGGAGCTGTTTTTT. It yields the protein CASARMTARELFF.

The V and J genes are TRBV18 and TRBJ2-3, with D possibly called TRBD1 or TRBD2 (6 bases each). The V end lost 1 base, the J end lost 0 bases, and 14 bases lay between the germline ends. This CDR3 has 17 amino acids. Germline V gene data show CDR1 as KGHSH and CDR2 as LQKENI. The CDR3 loop reads CASSPLGRGPSTDTQYF. CDR3 coding DNA: TGTGCCAGCTCACCACTGGGACGGGGGCCGAGCACAGATACGCAGTATTTT.

This clone occurred a few times. This chain links TRBV7-6 with TRBJ2-2; D gene ambiguous. CDR1 is SGHVS and CDR2 is FNYEAQ in the germline V gene. The V end lost 5 bases, the J end lost 7 bases, and 14 bases lay between the germline ends. The CDR3 loop spans 14 amino acids. The CDR3 DNA sequence: TGTGCCAGCAGCCCCCGCGGTTCCATCGGGGAGCTGTTTTTT. Its protein product is CASSPRGSIGELFF.

This clone was picked up a small number of times. The chain has TRBV7-2 and TRBJ1-5; TRBD1 aligns across 9 bases. This CDR3 spans 16 amino acids. From germline, CDR1 is SGHTA and CDR2 FQGNSA. J was trimmed by 4 bases and V by 1 base; bases with no gene match: 5. The CDR3 nucleotides read TGTGCCAGCAGCTTAGACAGGGGGCTTGGGAATCAGCCCCAGCATTTT. Translation: CASSLDRGLGNQPQHF.

A few counts support this clone. The chain couples TRBV4-3 to TRBJ2-1; tentatively, D is TRBD1 or TRBD2 (5 bases each). The CDR3 is 15 residues long. V dropped 3 bases and J dropped 7 bases, with 16 bases sitting between them. Germline V CDR1 and CDR2: LGHNA, YSLEER. This chain's CDR3 is CASSHTRAGSNEQFF. CDR3 DNA: TGCGCCAGCAGCCATACCAGGGCAGGGAGTAATGAGCAGTTCTTC.